This T cell receptor beta chain appears in the sequencing data of a study of cytomegalovirus exposure and HLA in healthy donors. PCR was performed using 60 Vbeta and 13 Jbeta primers. TCRdb's table, derived via immunoSEQ multiplex PCR, lists solely in-frame clones and lacks some. The sample comprises 130,000 or so clones, approximately 72% of which are singletons, and under 7.5% rests with the top ten. The CDR3 covers 14 residues. The junction had 6 bases not matched to a gene; V was cut back by 7 bases and J by 1 base. The germline V gene encodes CDR1 MNHNS and CDR2 SASEGT. Note on this clone: The antigen remains unidentified.

Study conclusions and caveats: Researchers counted 164 TCR beta chains as cytomegalovirus-associated.

The TCR comes from a woman aged 55 to 70 in good health and CMV-seronegative. This chain connects TRBV6-1 to TRBJ1-1; 7 bases are shared with TRBD1. The specimen was PBMCs. CDR3 sequence reads: CASISGTANTEAFF. The DNA of the CDR3 is TGTGCCAGCATATCCGGGACAGCGAACACTGAAGCTTTCTTT.